This section outlines one T cell receptor beta chain sequence together with its context. As a fraction of the sample, this clonotype is medium-sized (0.01 to 0.1%). What this receptor recognizes is not known. The input lacks base qualities; no much larger clone sits a single base away. Sequences MNHNY (CDR1) and SVGAGI (CDR2) are obtained from the germline V gene (reference sequence). From cysteine to phenylalanine, the CDR3 is 15 amino acids long. The DNA shown is the 45-base CDR3, in frame from base 1. The sample belongs to a study of immune characterization of retroperitoneal liposarcoma (dated by TCRdb to the late 2010s). Receptor amplification or capture employed PCR. The instrument given in TCRdb is NextSeq 500. The public reads were reanalyzed by TCRdb: fastp trimming at Q25, MiXCR alignment, in-frame beta chains only. CDR3 protein sequences are deduplicated, and each keeps its most common genes and DNA. Recorded for this sample are about 10,000 distinct CDR3 sequences; 25% to 30% of them occurred a single time. Jointly, the top ten make up 7.5% to 8.5% of the sample.

The rearranged segments are TRBV6-6 and TRBJ2-1; the D region possibly corresponds to TRBD2 (5 bases align). The J call could be wrong; TRBJ2-7 is a better fit for the DNA end. The sequence derives from a male donor with retroperitoneal liposarcoma. The specimen sequenced was tumor tissue. The bases read TGTGCCAGCAGTTACGAAGGGAGAGGGTACAATGAGCAGTACTTC. The translation is CASSYEGRGYNEQYF.